This entry is about one TCR beta chain. Its specificity is unknown. It was into CD45RA+ naive and CD45RA-negative memory subsets that the CD4+ cells were split. CDR1 is SGHRS, CDR2 YFSETQ, per germline. The CDR3 covers 16 residues. The ends were cut back, 4 bases at V and 5 bases at J, with 16 bases in the middle. TCRdb's table, derived via immunoSEQ multiplex PCR, lists solely in-frame clones and lacks some. The sample consists of 2.5 million or so clones, roughly 92% of them appearing once. The data were obtained in a study of shared clonotypes between healthy human individuals. Study-wide results and caveats: Sampling was confined to blood; repertoires within tissues likely differ.

This clonotype originated in a young man in good health. Sequenced input: naive CD4+ T cells sorted from blood. The subset: CD45RA+ positively selected. The V and J genes are TRBV5-1 and TRBJ1-6; no clear D gene. In DNA form, the CDR3 reads TGCGCCAGCAGCCCCACTGGATGGGGAGATAATTCACCCCTCCACTTT. Its protein is CASSPTGWGDNSPLHF.